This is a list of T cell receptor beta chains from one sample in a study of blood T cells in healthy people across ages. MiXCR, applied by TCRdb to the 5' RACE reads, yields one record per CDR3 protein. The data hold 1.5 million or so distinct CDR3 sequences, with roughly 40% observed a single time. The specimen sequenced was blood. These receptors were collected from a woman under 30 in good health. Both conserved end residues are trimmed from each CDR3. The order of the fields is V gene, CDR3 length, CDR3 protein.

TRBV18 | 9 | ASSPKYGYT
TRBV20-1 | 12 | SAYNRITYNEQF
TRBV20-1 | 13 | SARGSGNVDGELF
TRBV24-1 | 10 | ATSDEGDGYT
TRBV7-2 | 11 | ASSLAPGNTIY
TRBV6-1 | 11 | ASMGAQSEKLF
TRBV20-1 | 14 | SARAVGQGWRETQY
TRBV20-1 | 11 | SAKGGGNTEAF
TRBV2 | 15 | ASSDWDLAGGHNEQF
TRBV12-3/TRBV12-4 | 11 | ASSLKGAQGYT
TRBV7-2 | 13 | ASGQAGTADYGYT
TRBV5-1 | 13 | ASSRTDRGTDAQY
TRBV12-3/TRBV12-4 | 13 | ASSSVTSDIYEQY
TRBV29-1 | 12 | SVKGQGGRETQY
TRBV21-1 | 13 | ATLGKRQDPHEQY
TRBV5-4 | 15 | ASSRTGEAIYYNEQF
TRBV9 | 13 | ASSPSGGYQETQY
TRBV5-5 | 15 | ASSLPSWTGSSYEQY
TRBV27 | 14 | ASRPRPGETNTEAF
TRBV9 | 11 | ASSAQGLYGYT
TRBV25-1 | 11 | ASSANTNTEAF
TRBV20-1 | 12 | SASGAGANTEAF
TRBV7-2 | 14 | ASSPVAGVVTGELF
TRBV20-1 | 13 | SAPGETGSSYEQY
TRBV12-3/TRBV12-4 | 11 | ASSGRGYSPPH
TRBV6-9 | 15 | ASSSRRPGRSGNTIY
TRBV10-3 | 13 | AIGPGTGVTDTQY
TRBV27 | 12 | ASSFGSGTYEQY
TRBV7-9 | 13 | ASSLPGRPYNEQF